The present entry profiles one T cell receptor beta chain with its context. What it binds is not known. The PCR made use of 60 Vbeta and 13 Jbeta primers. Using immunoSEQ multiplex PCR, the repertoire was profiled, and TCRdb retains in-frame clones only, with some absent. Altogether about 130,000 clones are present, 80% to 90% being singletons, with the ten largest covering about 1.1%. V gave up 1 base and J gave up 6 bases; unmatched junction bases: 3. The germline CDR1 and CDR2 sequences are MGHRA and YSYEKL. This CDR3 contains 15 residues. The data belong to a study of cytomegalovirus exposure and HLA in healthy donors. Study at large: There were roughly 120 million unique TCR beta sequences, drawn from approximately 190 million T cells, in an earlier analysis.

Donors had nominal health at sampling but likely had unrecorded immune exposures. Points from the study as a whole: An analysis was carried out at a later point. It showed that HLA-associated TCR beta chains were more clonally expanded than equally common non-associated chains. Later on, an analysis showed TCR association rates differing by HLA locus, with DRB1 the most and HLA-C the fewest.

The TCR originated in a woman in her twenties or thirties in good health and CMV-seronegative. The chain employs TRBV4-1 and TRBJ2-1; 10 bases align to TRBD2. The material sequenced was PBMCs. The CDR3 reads CASSQGLAGPNEQFF. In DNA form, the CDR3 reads TGCGCCAGCAGCCAAGGACTAGCGGGTCCCAATGAGCAGTTCTTC.